The subject of this entry is one TCR beta chain. Its matching antigen is unknown. This entry belongs to a study of monozygotic twins with inflammatory bowel disease. TCRdb reprocessed the 5' RACE reads and stores each CDR3 protein as one record, lacking DNA. This repertoire includes under 200,000 distinct CDR3 sequences. Germline V gene sequence: CDR1 LGHNA, CDR2 YNFKEQ. This CDR3 has 13 residues. General study results and limits: People with IBD had fewer clonotypes in common with others than healthy twins did, especially with disease activity.

Isolation of total RNA was performed on whole blood, with no prior T cell sorting. Sample: blood. The V call is TRBV4-2, the J call TRBJ2-7. This clonotype was sampled from a human donor with ulcerative colitis or Crohn's disease, or a healthy co-twin of an affected twin (not recorded which). The CDR3 is CASSQDSSAEQYF.